The clone carrying this T cell receptor beta chain was found a few times. Its antigen remains unidentified. V lost 3 bases and J lost 5, with 13 bases in between. The germline CDR1 and CDR2 sequences are SGHVS and FQNEAQ. The CDR3 covers 14 residues. 60 Vbeta and 13 Jbeta primers were used in PCR. This table comes from immunoSEQ multiplex PCR, and its TCRdb copy is limited to in-frame clones, with some not included. The repertoire holds about 150,000 clones, with approximately 8.9% as singletons. This record belongs to a study of cytomegalovirus exposure and HLA in healthy donors. About the research overall: HLA-typed donors were the source of approximately 86 million unique TCRs held in an early data release.

Study-wide findings and caveats: Earlier analysis looked at TCR beta V segments, and most were productive about 90% or about 30% of the time. Per a later analysis, HLA-associated TCR beta chains showed more clonal expansion than other, equally common TCR beta chains. TCR beta V- and J-gene trimming, according to a later analysis, was linked to a missense DCLRE1C variant.

Sequencing was done on a sample of PBMCs. V usage is TRBV7-8 and J usage is TRBJ1-1; a possible D gene is TRBD1 (6 bases). The source is a woman aged 40 to 50 in good health and CMV-seropositive. Here the CDR3 DNA reads TGTGCCAGCAGCTTGAGGGGGATTGAAACTGAAGCTTTCTTT. It encodes CASSLRGIETEAFF.